This T cell receptor (beta chain) is from a study of T cells in Graves' hyperthyroidism and ophthalmopathy. General observations from the study: Blood also contained most expanded thyroid clonotypes above 0.001. Prediction of ophthalmopathy progression came a median roughly 6.7 months pre-onset.

TCR beta CDR3 region amplification was performed from RNA transcripts. During a first-round RT-PCR of the TCR CDR3, the HTBI primer set was used. Each CDR3 protein is one row after TCRdb ran MiXCR on the multiplex PCR reads. The sample yields a few hundred thousand distinct CDR3 sequences, around 45% seen once. This clonotype occurred many times. As yet, its antigen is unknown. The CDR3 extends over 13 amino acids. Germline CDR1 SQVTM, CDR2 ANQGSEA. Trimming cost V 5 bases and J 6 bases; bases outside gene matches: 1. Source material: peripheral blood or thyroid tissue (not recorded which). J is TRBJ2-2 and V is TRBV29-1, with 12 bases identical to TRBD2. The sequence derives from a woman aged 18-30 years with Graves' hyperthyroidism. CDR3 region: CSVTSGRSGELFF. CDR3 nucleotide sequence: TGCAGCGTTACTAGCGGGAGGTCCGGGGAGCTGTTTTTT.